Sequencing of this T cell receptor beta chain was carried out in a study of monozygotic twins with inflammatory bowel disease. Study-wide points: IBD patients exhibited fewer clonotypes shared with other individuals than healthy twins, particularly with disease activity. On the inverse Simpson index, IBD patients scored lower for TCRbeta diversity than healthy co-twins.

With eight separate reactions per sample, the authors made cDNA. TCRdb reprocessed the 5' RACE reads and stores each CDR3 protein as one record, lacking DNA. In all, the sample yields about 380,000 distinct CDR3 sequences. The length of the CDR3 is 16 residues. Per germline, CDR1 SGHNT and CDR2 YYREEE (reference sequence). Comments on this clonotype: Its cognate antigen is unknown.

The rearrangement links TRBV5-4 to TRBJ2-1; TCRdb outputs TRBD1, but without DNA this stays unchecked. The TCR comes from a human donor with ulcerative colitis or Crohn's disease, or a healthy co-twin of an affected twin (not recorded which). Sequenced: blood. CDR3 amino acids: CASSFGSGQGYNEQFF.